A single sample is the source of the 8 T cell receptor beta chains below, sequenced in a study of T cell responses to AZD1222 COVID-19 vaccine. The table came from immunoSEQ multiplex PCR; TCRdb's copy has only in-frame clones and leaves some out. The sample lists some 120,000 clones, 91% occurring once. This specimen consisted of peripheral blood, obtained on day 0 of AZD1222 vaccination. These receptors came from an adult in good health.

CDR3 nucleotide sequence: TGCAGCGGCAACGGGGGGAGGGGCGATGAGCAGTTCTTC. Protein: CSGNGGRGDEQFF. This sequence joins TRBV29-1 and TRBJ2-1; 7 bases fit TRBD2. CDR1 is SQVTM, CDR2 ANQGSEA, per germline. J gave up 8 bases and V 7 bases, and 11 bases lay outside the gene matches. The CDR3 totals 13 residues.

The chain has TRBV2 and TRBJ2-1, with 11 bases identical to TRBD2. Germline values: CDR1 SNHLY, CDR2 FYNNEI. CDR3 length equals 16 residues. With V trimmed by 6 bases and J by 3 bases, 7 bases remained unmatched. The DNA for the CDR3 is TGTGCCAGCAGGTGGCTTAGCGGGGGGGGCTACAATGAGCAGTTCTTC. It codes for CASRWLSGGGYNEQFF.

This clone has a single count. The rearrangement uses TRBV29-1 and TRBJ2-2, with TRBD2 matching 8 bases. The J segment lost 6 bases and the V segment lost 4 bases, leaving 7 bases of the junction unmatched. CDR1 and CDR2 (germline): SQVTM, ANQGSEA. The CDR3 is made up of 14 amino acids. The CDR3 protein is CSVVDGRAAGELFF. For the CDR3, the DNA is TGCAGCGTTGTTGACGGGAGGGCCGCCGGGGAGCTGTTTTTT.

V usage is TRBV27 and J usage is TRBJ2-1; D unresolved. V was pared by 0 bases and J by 3 bases, with 12 bases between. The CDR3 covers 16 residues. Germline loops: CDR1 MNHEY, CDR2 SMNVEV (reference sequence). The CDR3 protein is CASSLSGNQNYNEQFF. The CDR3 region has the DNA TGTGCCAGCAGTTTATCGGGGAATCAGAACTACAATGAGCAGTTCTTC.

This chain joins TRBV27 and TRBJ1-6, with 7 positions matching TRBD1. Germline CDR1 is MNHEY and CDR2 is SMNVEV (reference sequence). The length of the CDR3 is 15 residues. The ends lost 3 bases at V and 7 bases at J; junction bases unmatched: 6. CDR3 region: CASSFGGTENSPLHF. The CDR3 region has the DNA TGTGCCAGCAGTTTCGGGGGGACAGAAAATTCACCCCTCCACTTT.

This clone showed up just once. The J gene is TRBJ2-1, the V gene TRBV13; 8 bases are a match to TRBD2. After removal of 1 base from V and 7 bases from J, the junction contained 3 bases not matched to a gene. The length of the CDR3 is 14 residues. In germline, CDR1 is PRHDT, CDR2 FYEKMQ (reference sequence). CDR3 bases: TGTGCCAGCAGCTTAGTAGCGGGATGGAATGAGCAGTTCTTC. Protein: CASSLVAGWNEQFF.

This clone was seen once. The chain couples TRBV19 to TRBJ1-5; TRBD1 might be the D (5 bases). Trimming cost V 5 bases and J 4 bases, with 15 bases left between them. Germline lookup yields CDR1 LNHDA and CDR2 SQIVND (reference sequence). The CDR3 is 15 amino acids. The CDR3 spells CASSGVFGANQPQHF. The CDR3 region has the DNA TGTGCCAGTAGTGGGGTCTTCGGGGCGAATCAGCCCCAGCATTTT.

The V call is TRBV27, the J call TRBJ2-7; 9 bases are a match to TRBD2. The CDR3 is 15 amino acids. V lost 4 bases, J lost 7 bases, and 11 bases stayed unmatched. Germline assignment: CDR1 MNHEY and CDR2 SMNVEV (reference sequence). The CDR3 nucleotides are TGTGCCAGCAGTTATGGAGTTAGCGGGAGAGGAGAGCAGTACTTC. Amino acids: CASSYGVSGRGEQYF.